Below are 29 T cell receptor beta chains sequenced from a single sample in a study of blood T cell repertoires in COVID-19. Sequencing was performed with immunoSEQ multiplex PCR; in TCRdb, only in-frame clones are kept and a portion is missing. The sample has fewer than 400,000 clones; 89% are singletons. Sequencing input: PBMCs or T cells enriched from blood (not recorded which). The receptors come from a woman aged 25-40 years who had recovered from COVID-19.

This rearrangement joins TRBV2 to TRBJ1-4; D possibly corresponds to TRBD1 (5 bases). The CDR3 is 13 residues long. The germline V gene encodes CDR1 SNHLY and CDR2 FYNNEI. V lost 6 bases, J lost 4 bases, and 9 bases lay in between. CDR3 region: CASRGGSNEKLFF. The DNA for the CDR3 is TGTGCCAGCAGGGGGGGAAGTAATGAAAAACTGTTTTTT. The complete variable domain, with remaining parts taken from reference TRBV2 and TRBJ1-4, reads EPEVTQTPSHQVTQMGQEVILRCVPISNHLYFYWYRQILGQKVEFLVSFYNNEISEKSEIFDDQFSVERPDGSNFTLKIRSTKLEDSAMYFCASRGGSNEKLFFGSGTQLSVL.

The chain recombines TRBV29-1 with TRBJ1-1, with 8 bases aligning to TRBD1. CDR1 and CDR2 from the germline V gene are SQVTM and ANQGSEA. J was trimmed by 5 bases and V by 6 bases; bases with no gene match: 5. The CDR3 extends over 12 amino acids. CDR3 nucleotides: TGCAGCGTAAGGACAGGGTTTACTGAAGCTTTCTTT. This gives the protein CSVRTGFTEAFF.

V is TRBV28 and J is TRBJ1-1; D not resolved. Trimming pared 10 bases from V and 1 base from J, leaving 13 bases between. The germline CDR1 and CDR2 sequences are MDHEN and SYDVKM. The CDR3 spans 13 residues. CDR3 nucleotides: TGTGCCACTCTCCGAGGCCCGAACACTGAAGCTTTCTTT. This translates into CATLRGPNTEAFF.

The chain employs TRBV11-2 and TRBJ2-3; D is possibly TRBD2 (5 bases). Germline V gene data show CDR1 as SGHAT and CDR2 as FQNNGV. The CDR3 contains 15 residues. V was clipped by 0 bases and J by 2 bases, with 9 bases between them. The CDR3 loop reads CASSLDRGYTDTQYF. CDR3 DNA: TGTGCCAGCAGCTTAGATCGGGGTTACACAGATACGCAGTATTTT.

V gene TRBV6-5 combines with J gene TRBJ2-2; TRBD2 is a possible D gene (6 bases). The CDR3 has 15 amino acids. V lost 7 bases and J lost 4, with 16 bases in between. Looked up from germline, CDR1 is MNHEY and CDR2 is SVGAGI. The CDR3 sequence: CASNIRGGSTGELFF. In DNA form, the CDR3 reads TGTGCCAGCAATATACGGGGAGGTTCCACCGGGGAGCTGTTTTTT.

This chain uses TRBV25-1 with TRBJ1-2; no reliable D call. V was trimmed by 4 bases and J by 2 bases, leaving 11 bases between them. In germline, CDR1 is MGHDK, CDR2 SYGVNS. The CDR3 loop spans 14 amino acids. The CDR3: CASSATSLNYGYTF. In nucleotides, the CDR3 is TGTGCCAGCAGTGCCACTTCCTTAAACTATGGCTACACCTTC.

This clone was found once. J is TRBJ1-6 and V is TRBV21-1; TRBD1, the table's D call, lacks a check against the DNA. TRBV21-1 is given as a pseudogene. CDR3 length equals 16 residues. CDR3 sequence: CASRDRGRSGNSPLHF. CDR3 sequence (DNA): TGTGCCAGCAGAGACAGGGGGCGATCGGGAAATTCACCCCTCCACTTT.

V gene TRBV19 combines with J gene TRBJ2-5; D is unclear. CDR3 length: 14 amino acids. Germline V CDR1 and CDR2: LNHDA, SQIVND (reference sequence). Trimming took off 5 bases at V and 7 bases at J, with 17 bases between the two ends. The CDR3 DNA reads as TGTGCCAGTAGTCCCCGTTCCCAACTTGGGACCCAGTACTTC. Its protein is CASSPRSQLGTQYF.

The V gene is TRBV9, the J gene TRBJ2-1; D gene unclear. From germline, CDR1 is SGDLS and CDR2 YYNGEE. Trimming left V 4 bases short and J 7 bases short, with 12 bases between. CDR3 length equals 13 residues. The CDR3 sequence is CASSSRRSNEQFF. CDR3 DNA sequence: TGTGCCAGCAGCTCCCGTCGGAGTAATGAGCAGTTCTTC.

This sequence joins TRBV7-3 and TRBJ2-1, with 10 positions matching TRBD2. The CDR3 runs 16 residues. J was trimmed by 5 bases and V by 5 bases; bases with no gene match: 9. Germline values: CDR1 SGHTA, CDR2 FQGTGA. CDR3 nucleotides: TGTGCCAGCAGCCCTACCGGGACTAGCGTTCACAATGAGCAGTTCTTC. Protein: CASSPTGTSVHNEQFF. Full variable domain (remainder filled in from reference TRBV7-3 and TRBJ2-1): GAGVSQTPSNKVTEKGKYVELRCDPISGHTALYWYRQSLGQGPEFLIYFQGTGAADDSGLPNDRFFAVRPEGSVSTLKIQRTERGDSAVYLCASSPTGTSVHNEQFFGPGTRLTVL.

This chain connects TRBV5-5 to TRBJ2-7; D unclear. V was trimmed by 1 base and J by 6 bases, leaving 11 bases between them. Germline lookup yields CDR1 SGHKS and CDR2 YYEKEE (reference sequence). The CDR3 runs 13 residues. DNA for the CDR3: TGTGCCAGCAGCTTGTTTAGAGGCTTCGAGCAGTACTTC. Residues: CASSLFRGFEQYF.

The chain combines TRBV5-1 with TRBJ2-1; no reliable D call. V lost 0 bases to trimming and J lost 2 bases, with 9 bases between them. This CDR3 region has 15 residues. CDR1 is SGHRS and CDR2 is YFSETQ in the germline V gene. This CDR3 is CASSLDTPAYNEQFF. CDR3 sequence (DNA): TGCGCCAGCAGCTTGGACACCCCCGCCTACAATGAGCAGTTCTTC.

The chain links TRBV7-3 to TRBJ2-1; D perhaps matches TRBD2 (5 bases). The CDR3 extends over 14 amino acids. CDR1 and CDR2 from the germline V gene are SGHTA and FQGTGA. Trimming removed 3 bases from V and 9 bases from J, with 15 bases in between. The CDR3 loop is CASSFRPSPGEQFF. The CDR3 DNA follows: TGTGCCAGCAGCTTCCGGCCTAGCCCGGGTGAGCAGTTCTTC.

The chain combines TRBV27 with TRBJ2-7; tentative D call: TRBD2 (6 bases). With 2 bases removed from V and 3 bases from J, the gap between germline ends came to 8 bases. The length of the CDR3 is 13 residues. Germline V gives CDR1 MNHEY, CDR2 SMNVEV (reference sequence). CDR3 region: CASSLREHYEQYF. The CDR3 nucleotides read TGTGCCAGCAGTTTACGGGAGCACTACGAGCAGTACTTC.

This clone was detected once. This chain connects TRBV27 to TRBJ2-7, with TRBD2 as a possible D gene (5 bases). CDR3 size: 14 residues. V lost 3 bases and J 3 bases, leaving 12 bases between the germline ends. The germline CDR1 and CDR2 sequences are MNHEY and SMNVEV (reference sequence). The CDR3 protein is CASSLSDSYYEQYF. The CDR3 DNA reads TGTGCCAGCAGTTTGTCGGACTCATACTACGAGCAGTACTTC.

The chain has TRBV28 and TRBJ2-1, with 7 nucleotides matching TRBD1. Germline V gives CDR1 MDHEN, CDR2 SYDVKM. The V gene end was trimmed by 0 bases and the J gene end by 6 bases; junction bases not matched to a gene: 11. The CDR3 extends over 17 amino acids. CDR3 DNA: TGTGCCAGCAGTTTATGGGCAGGGACAGCGTCGCGCAATGAGCAGTTCTTC. Its protein is CASSLWAGTASRNEQFF.

This sequence joins TRBV29-1 and TRBJ1-5; D uncertain. The CDR3 extends over 12 amino acids. V lost 4 bases to trimming and J lost 3 bases, with 7 bases between them. From germline, CDR1 is SQVTM and CDR2 ANQGSEA. This CDR3 reads CSVAQYNQPQHF. The DNA of the CDR3 is TGCAGCGTTGCACAGTACAATCAGCCCCAGCATTTT.

The chain employs TRBV28 and TRBJ1-2; 8 nucleotides align to TRBD1. The V and J ends lost 6 bases and 1 base, in that order; junction bases with no gene match: 4. The CDR3 extends over 14 amino acids. In germline, CDR1 is MDHEN, CDR2 SYDVKM. CDR3: CASRRQGSNYGYTF. DNA for the CDR3: TGTGCCAGCAGGCGACAGGGGAGTAACTATGGCTACACCTTC.

The chain's CDR3 is CASSLNRATEAFF. In nucleotides, the CDR3 is TGTGCCAGCAGCTTAAACAGGGCAACTGAAGCTTTCTTT. The rearrangement joins TRBV7-2 to TRBJ1-1, with D possibly being TRBD1 (6 bases). Germline V gene lookup returns CDR1 SGHTA and CDR2 FQGNSA. The CDR3 is 13 amino acids. With 2 bases removed from V and 5 bases from J, the gap between germline ends came to 9 bases. Filled out from reference TRBV7-2 and TRBJ1-1, the complete variable domain reads GAGVSQSPSNKVTEKGKDVELRCDPISGHTALYWYRQSLGQGLEFLIYFQGNSAPDKSGLPSDRFSAERTGGSVSTLTIQRTQQEDSAVYLCASSLNRATEAFFGQGTRLTVV.

This chain connects TRBV5-5 to TRBJ1-5, with no clear D. Germline V gives CDR1 SGHKS, CDR2 YYEKEE (reference sequence). Trimming left V 2 bases short and J 3 bases short, with 9 bases between. This CDR3 has 14 amino acids. This chain's CDR3 is CASSLYRYNQPQHF. CDR3 nucleotides: TGTGCCAGCAGCTTATACAGATACAATCAGCCCCAGCATTTT.

V is TRBV5-1 and J is TRBJ1-2; the D gene is possibly TRBD1 (5 bases). Trimming shortened V by 6 bases and J by 0 bases, and 6 bases separated the two germline ends. Germline V gene sequence: CDR1 SGHRS, CDR2 YFSETQ. This CDR3 is built from 12 residues. The CDR3 region has the DNA TGCGCCAGCAAGACAGCTAACTATGGCTACACCTTC. It specifies CASKTANYGYTF.

The V call is TRBV6-2 or TRBV6-3, the J call TRBJ1-1; 7 positions match TRBD1. CDR1 and CDR2 (germline): MNHEY, SVGEGT. The CDR3 consists of 13 residues. With V trimmed by 6 bases and J by 6 bases, 7 bases remained unmatched. CDR3 sequence reads: CASSPTGAAEAFF. In DNA form, the CDR3 reads TGTGCCAGCAGCCCAACAGGGGCGGCTGAAGCTTTCTTT.

This chain uses TRBV5-1 with TRBJ2-7; D gene uncertain. Looked up from germline, CDR1 is SGHRS and CDR2 is YFSETQ. V lost 0 bases and J 3 bases, leaving 13 bases between the germline ends. This CDR3 is 15 amino acids long. CDR3 in DNA: TGCGCCAGCAGCTTGGGGGCAGAATTAGTCTACGAGCAGTACTTC. Translating it yields CASSLGAELVYEQYF.

The gene calls are TRBV6-6 and TRBJ1-2, with 7 positions matching TRBD1. V lost 2 bases and J lost 8; bases outside the gene matches: 8. Germline V gene data show CDR1 as MNHNY and CDR2 as SVGAGI (reference sequence). The CDR3 is 14 amino acids. The CDR3 DNA reads TGTGCCAGCAGTTACATTGACAGGGCAGGGGGCTACACCTTC. Its protein product is CASSYIDRAGGYTF.

This clone was detected only once. The rearrangement uses TRBV5-1 and TRBJ1-2; TRBD1 matches at 8 bases. Trimming removed 2 bases from V and 6 bases from J; junction bases left unmatched: 6. CDR3 length: 14 amino acids. CDR1 is SGHRS and CDR2 is YFSETQ in the germline V gene. The CDR3 protein is CASSFWTGRDGYTF. CDR3 sequence (DNA): TGCGCCAGCAGCTTTTGGACAGGGAGGGATGGCTACACCTTC.

The chain is built from TRBV4-1 and TRBJ1-4, with TRBD1 matching over 8 bases. The CDR3 consists of 17 residues. Germline V CDR1 and CDR2: MGHRA, YSYEKL. V gave up 4 bases and J gave up 4 bases; unmatched junction bases: 11. The CDR3 DNA reads TGCGCCAGCAGCCCCTCCGCGACAGGGGCGGGTAATGAAAAACTGTTTTTT. Amino acid sequence: CASSPSATGAGNEKLFF.

This chain links TRBV14 with TRBJ1-1; D is ambiguous. Looked up from germline, CDR1 is SGHDN and CDR2 is FVKESK. The CDR3 has 15 residues. Trimming stripped 4 bases from V and 1 base from J, with 13 bases between. CDR3 in amino acids: CASSRNRVANTEAFF. CDR3 bases: TGTGCCAGCAGCCGGAACCGGGTCGCGAACACTGAAGCTTTCTTT.

In this sample, this clone turned up a few times. V gene TRBV5-1 combines with J gene TRBJ2-2; possibly TRBD1 for D (6 bases). CDR3 length equals 16 residues. The germline gives CDR1 SGHRS, CDR2 YFSETQ. V lost 4 bases to trimming and J lost 3 bases, with 16 bases between them. The CDR3 reads CASSLNRVGDTGELFF. For the CDR3, the DNA is TGCGCCAGCAGCCTAAACAGGGTTGGTGACACCGGGGAGCTGTTTTTT.

The chain couples TRBV30 to TRBJ1-5, with 9 nucleotides matching TRBD1. Per the germline V gene, CDR1 is GTSNPN and CDR2 is SVGIG (reference sequence). The trim removed 5 bases at V and 1 base at J, leaving 9 bases unmatched. The CDR3 loop spans 16 amino acids. The DNA for the CDR3 is TGTGCCTGGCTGGCGAAGGACAGGGGAAGCAATCAGCCCCAGCATTTT. This translates into CAWLAKDRGSNQPQHF.